This T cell receptor (beta chain) emerged from a study of neurological immune-mediated disorders. This clonotype has at least ten counts. Each CDR3 protein is one row after TCRdb ran MiXCR on the 5' RACE reads. The sample holds about 59,000 distinct CDR3 sequences, about an eighth seen once. The CDR3 contains 14 residues. With V trimmed by 7 bases and J by 0 bases, 4 bases remained unmatched. This chain uses TRBV12-3 or TRBV12-4 with TRBJ2-7; TRBD2 matches 9 bases. This sequence was found in a woman between 55 and 75 years old with HTLV-1-associated myelopathy (HAM/TSP). The sample taken for sequencing was PBMCs. DNA for the CDR3: TGTGCCAGCAACCCGGGACTAGCCTCCTACGAGCAGTACTTC. Translation: CASNPGLASYEQYF.